Listed here are 6 T cell receptor beta chains from one sample, sequenced in a study of T cells expressing NK-cell markers (dated by TCRdb to the early 2020s). Libraries were prepared through 5' RACE. Sequenced on an Illumina HiSeq 2000. TCRdb reprocessed the reads, and each CDR3 protein sequence is entered once, without DNA. The table for this sample shows roughly 430,000 distinct CDR3 sequences. The ten largest clones take up approximately 7% of the sample. Sequencing used blood T cells: a sorted CD56 or NKG2C T cell subset, CD4+ or CD8+ T cells, or bulk PBMC T cells (not recorded which). The receptors originated from a woman aged 18 to 75 in good health.

V is TRBV5-5 and J is TRBJ2-7; TCRdb gives TRBD1 as the D gene, but with no DNA this cannot be confirmed. This CDR3 has 15 amino acids. Germline values: CDR1 SGHKS, CDR2 YYEKEE (reference sequence). Here the CDR3 reads CASSFHRGGSYEQYF.

V and J are TRBV14 and TRBJ1-6. There are 12 residues in the CDR3. Germline lookup yields CDR1 SGHDN and CDR2 FVKESK. CDR3 residues: CASSQGATALHF.

V gene TRBV5-1 combines with J gene TRBJ2-7; checking the TCRdb D call of TRBD2 is not possible without DNA. Per germline, CDR1 SGHRS and CDR2 YFSETQ. The CDR3 has 19 residues. The CDR3 spells CASSLALGSEGIGSYEQYF.

The chain employs TRBV12-3 or TRBV12-4 and TRBJ2-5; TCRdb's assignment of TRBD2 cannot be checked, as there is no DNA. This CDR3 has 13 amino acids. The CDR3 sequence: CASSWRLAEDQYF.

The chain couples TRBV6-1 to TRBJ1-2; TCRdb outputs TRBD1, but without DNA this stays unchecked. The CDR3 covers 14 residues. Germline V lookup: CDR1 MNHNS, CDR2 SASEGT. CDR3 amino acids: CASRRTGDPDGYTF.

The V and J genes are TRBV5-6 and TRBJ2-7; checking the TCRdb D call of TRBD1 is not possible without DNA. This CDR3 is built from 17 residues. From germline, CDR1 is SGHDT and CDR2 YYEEEE. The CDR3 region is CASSLFRETAQLDEQYF.